Following are 17 T cell receptor beta chains from one sample sequenced in a study of blood T cell repertoires in COVID-19. Method: immunoSEQ multiplex PCR; TCRdb's copy keeps in-frame clones and lacks some. Among under 350,000 clones listed, about 86% were seen once. The specimen was peripheral blood. These receptors originate from a young man with active or convalescent COVID-19.

The chain recombines TRBV21-1 with TRBJ2-1; the table's D call, TRBD2, was not checked against the DNA. TRBV21-1 is flagged as a pseudogene. The CDR3 covers 21 residues. CDR3 region: CAATIEGGTSGSCSSYNEQFF. In DNA form, the CDR3 reads TGTGCCGCCACGATTGAGGGGGGTACTAGCGGGAGCTGTTCGTCCTACAATGAGCAGTTCTTC.

The V and J genes are TRBV27 and TRBJ2-3; 11 bases are a match to TRBD2. CDR3 length equals 14 residues. V lost 6 bases to trimming and J lost 4 bases; unmatched junction nucleotides: 3. The germline CDR1 and CDR2 sequences are MNHEY and SMNVEV (reference sequence). Written as DNA, the CDR3 is TGTGCCAGCAGGACTAGCGGGGTAGCAGATACGCAGTATTTT. Its protein is CASRTSGVADTQYF.

The V and J genes are TRBV28 and TRBJ1-1, with TRBD1 matching 9 bases. V was clipped by 5 bases and J by 7 bases; unmatched bases: 5. The CDR3 extends over 13 amino acids. Germline V gene data show CDR1 as MDHEN and CDR2 as SYDVKM. Written as DNA, the CDR3 is TGTGCCAGCAGTACAGGGGGCCTGGGTGAAGCTTTCTTT. It encodes CASSTGGLGEAFF. The full variable domain, with the rest looked up from reference TRBV28 and TRBJ1-1, is DVKVTQSSRYLVKRTGEKVFLECVQDMDHENMFWYRQDPGLGLRLIYFSYDVKMKEKGDIPEGYSVSREKKERFSLILESASTNQTSMYLCASSTGGLGEAFFGQGTRLTVV.

This chain uses TRBV6-5 with TRBJ2-3, with 10 bases identical to TRBD2. This CDR3 has 14 amino acids. The trim removed 5 bases at V and 7 bases at J, leaving 6 bases unmatched. Germline CDR1 and CDR2: MNHEY and SVGAGI. The CDR3: CASSPSGRGYTQYF. As DNA, the CDR3 is TGTGCCAGCAGTCCTAGCGGGAGAGGGTATACGCAGTATTTT.

The chain carries TRBV10-3 and TRBJ2-1, with D unresolved. The germline V and J ends were trimmed by 3 bases and 0 bases, with 12 bases remaining between them. Germline CDR1 reads ENHRY; CDR2 reads SYGVKD. There are 16 residues in the CDR3. CDR3 nucleotide sequence: TGTGCCATCAGTGACCATGATAGTAGCTCCTACAATGAGCAGTTCTTC. Residues: CAISDHDSSSYNEQFF.

The V call is TRBV5-1, the J call TRBJ2-3; TRBD1 matches at 9 bases. V lost 4 bases to trimming and J lost 4 bases; unmatched junction nucleotides: 7. CDR3 length equals 15 residues. Looked up from germline, CDR1 is SGHRS and CDR2 is YFSETQ. CDR3 DNA sequence: TGCGCCAGCAGCCAAACAGGGGGCGGCTCAGATACGCAGTATTTT. Protein sequence: CASSQTGGGSDTQYF.

The chain uses TRBV9 and TRBJ2-1; 9 nucleotides agree with TRBD2. The V segment lost 2 bases and the J segment 4 bases; nucleotides outside the gene matches: 7. Per the germline V gene, CDR1 is SGDLS and CDR2 is YYNGEE. The length of the CDR3 is 16 residues. This CDR3 is CASSVAGSGSYNEQFF. The CDR3 region has the DNA TGTGCCAGCAGCGTGGCTGGTAGCGGGAGTTACAATGAGCAGTTCTTC.

This sequence joins TRBV27 and TRBJ2-7; 11 nucleotides align to TRBD1. This CDR3 has 14 residues. Germline-derived CDR1 and CDR2 are MNHEY and SMNVEV (reference sequence). V gave up 6 bases and J gave up 6 bases; unmatched junction bases: 7. Here the CDR3 reads CASRPGDRGGEQYF. CDR3 DNA: TGTGCCAGCAGGCCGGGGGACAGGGGGGGCGAGCAGTACTTC.

This clone came up once. V is TRBV4-1 and J is TRBJ1-2; D is unresolved. Germline loops: CDR1 MGHRA, CDR2 YSYEKL. The CDR3 has 15 amino acids. Trimming removed 4 bases at V and 8 bases at J, with 20 bases between. CDR3 DNA: TGCGCCAGCAGCCCCCCGGATGCACCCTCGAGGGGCTACACCTTC. This translates into CASSPPDAPSRGYTF.

The chain combines TRBV19 with TRBJ1-5, with unresolved D. This CDR3 has 14 amino acids. V was shortened by 4 bases and J by 4 bases, with 11 bases between the two germline ends. Germline V lookup: CDR1 LNHDA, CDR2 SQIVND (reference sequence). The CDR3 reads CASSSGRRNQPQHF. The DNA of the CDR3 is TGTGCCAGTAGTAGCGGCAGGAGGAATCAGCCCCAGCATTTT.

The gene calls are TRBV6-5 and TRBJ2-2, with D unclear. This CDR3 contains 14 residues. Trimming cost V 6 bases and J 4 bases, with 12 bases left between them. Germline V gene sequence: CDR1 MNHEY, CDR2 SVGAGI. DNA for the CDR3: TGTGCCAGCAGCCGGCTAGGAAGCACCGGGGAGCTGTTTTTT. As protein: CASSRLGSTGELFF.

A word on this clone: A read error may account for a junction end that differs from germline. This chain uses TRBV11-2 with TRBJ2-7; 7 bases line up with TRBD1. The CDR3 is made up of 15 amino acids. Per germline, CDR1 SGHAT and CDR2 FQNNGV. As DNA, the CDR3 is TGTGCCAGCAGCATAGATTGGGGACAGATCTACGAGCAGTACTTC. Translating gives CASSIDWGQIYEQYF. The full variable domain, completed using reference TRBV11-2 and TRBJ2-7, is EAGVAQSPRYKIIEKRQSVAFWCNPISGHATLYWYQQILGQGPKLLIQFQNNGVVDDSQLPKDRFSAERLKGVDSTLKIQPAKLEDSAVYLCASSIDWGQIYEQYFGPGTRLTVT.

This clone has more than one count but fewer than ten. V is TRBV7-3 and J is TRBJ2-2, with D possibly matching TRBD2 (6 bases). CDR1 and CDR2 (germline): SGHTA, FQGTGA. The length of the CDR3 is 15 residues. Trimming pared 5 bases from V and 2 bases from J, leaving 12 bases between. DNA of the CDR3: TGTGCCAGCAGCCCCAGTGCGGGAAACACCGGGGAGCTGTTTTTT. Translating it yields CASSPSAGNTGELFF.

This clone was observed a few times. The chain couples TRBV3-1 (or the pseudogene TRBV3-2) to TRBJ2-5; D possibly corresponds to TRBD1 (6 bases). The length of the CDR3 is 12 residues. From germline, CDR1 is LGHDT and CDR2 YNNKEL (reference sequence). The V end was cut by 6 bases, the J end by 7 bases, with 12 bases between. The CDR3 nucleotides read TGTGCCAGCAGAAACAGGGACGGGACCCAGTACTTC. It encodes CASRNRDGTQYF.

This clone was observed a single time. The chain links TRBV5-1 to TRBJ2-4, with a possible D match to TRBD1 (6 bases). Germline lookup yields CDR1 SGHRS and CDR2 YFSETQ. This CDR3 spans 14 amino acids. Trimming pared 4 bases from V and 2 bases from J, leaving 10 bases between. CDR3 nucleotides: TGCGCCAGCAGCCCCGGGACAACCAAAAACATTCAGTACTTC. Its protein product is CASSPGTTKNIQYF.

The chain combines TRBV6-2 or TRBV6-3 with TRBJ2-1, with 7 bases aligning to TRBD2. Looked up from germline, CDR1 is MNHEY and CDR2 is SVGEGT. V trimming: 2 bases; J trimming: 10 bases; junction bases outside the gene matches: 11. This CDR3 region has 15 residues. CDR3 DNA sequence: TGTGCCAGCAGTTACGGGCGACTAGCCCTAGGAGAGCAGTTCTTC. It codes for CASSYGRLALGEQFF.

The chain combines TRBV21-1 with TRBJ1-1; the table's D call TRBD1 went unverified against the DNA. TRBV21-1 is a pseudogene segment. The CDR3 has 10 residues. CDR3 in amino acids: CASNTTGTRF. The CDR3 nucleotides read TGTGCCAGCAATACTACCGGGACAAGATTT.